This T cell receptor beta chain was captured in a study of cytomegalovirus exposure and HLA in healthy donors. Primers: 60 Vbeta forward and 13 Jbeta reverse. Here immunoSEQ multiplex PCR was the method, and the copy in TCRdb shows in-frame clones only, minus some. The sample carries 100,000 to 150,000 clones, roughly 75% recorded once. Trimming stripped 2 bases from V and 4 bases from J, with 12 bases between. Germline CDR1 is SSHAT and CDR2 is FNYEAQ (reference sequence). The CDR3 consists of 15 residues. This sequence joins TRBV7-7 and TRBJ1-3, with a possible D match to TRBD1 (6 bases). The sequencing sample was made of PBMCs. The source of this sequence is a man younger than 40 in good health and CMV-seropositive. In nucleotides, the CDR3 is TGTGCCAGCAGCTTATCAGGGGCGCAAGGAAACACCATATATTTT. This sequence encodes CASSLSGAQGNTIYF.